This T cell receptor (beta chain) was recovered during a study of OX40 agonist ivuxolimab in advanced cancers. Across the whole study: An agonistic anti-OX40 (CD134) antibody, ivuxolimab, was used to treat the patients. Eligibility rules accepted prior anti-PD-1, anti-PD-L1 or anti-CTLA-4 therapy, and 40% had some. Overall study results and limits: Some nonresponders likewise displayed low normalized T-cell clonal expansion. At 0.1 to 3.0 mg/kg and by week 6, CD4+ and CD8+ T cells in the blood had expanded clonally.

Looked up from germline, CDR1 is LNHDA and CDR2 is SQIVND (reference sequence). Trimming at V came to 5 bases and at J to 0 bases, leaving 6 bases not matched to a gene. The CDR3 covers 16 residues. Clones were sequenced by immunoSEQ multiplex PCR, and TCRdb holds only the in-frame ones, with some missing. This sample carries some 70,000 clones, under 95% of them seen once, and the ten largest clones take about 1%. Of note for this clone: The antigen remains undetermined.

The sequence derives from an adult with an advanced solid tumor such as melanoma, head and neck, liver or kidney cancer. The V and J genes are TRBV19 and TRBJ1-1; 10 positions match TRBD1. Here the sequenced sample was CD4+ or CD8+ T cells sorted from blood, taken in a trial of the OX40 agonist ivuxolimab. CDR3 DNA: TGTGCCAGTAGTGTAGGGACAGGGGTGATGAACACTGAAGCTTTCTTT. Protein product: CASSVGTGVMNTEAFF.